This TCR beta chain appears in the sequencing data of a study of PD-1 blockade in classical Hodgkin lymphoma. Whole-study results and caveats: Individuals who commenced nivolumab within less than 1 year of ASCT were excluded. Newly diagnosed patients had baseline TCR diversity that was reportedly lower than that of healthy donors. Diversity in CD4+ TCRs, unlike that measured in CD8+ TCRs, had risen significantly by C4D1.

Generated by immunoSEQ multiplex PCR, the TCRdb table keeps only in-frame clones and is missing some. The sample holds some 96,000 clones, 80% to 85% seen once. CDR1 is MNHEY, CDR2 SVGAGI, per germline. The CDR3 sequence is 15 residues long. Every patient had relapsed following autologous stem cell transplantation, and cohorts differed in brentuximab vedotin exposure. Turning to this clone: The target antigen is unknown.

V and J are TRBV6-5 and TRBJ2-5; D remains ambiguous. The J call may be incorrect, as the DNA end agrees better with TRBJ2-7. This specimen consisted of peripheral blood mononuclear cells (PBMCs), obtained at baseline. The clonotype was recovered from a human donor with classical Hodgkin lymphoma. The CDR3 sequence: CASSYSSAFTYEQYF. As DNA, the CDR3 is TGTGCCAGCAGTTACTCTTCAGCGTTCACCTACGAGCAGTACTTC.